This T cell receptor beta chain was captured by sequencing in a study of blood T cell repertoires in COVID-19 (TCRdb year 2020). The study in broad terms: Samples from collaborators originated in the United States, Italy and Spain and spanned both the acute and convalescent phases of COVID-19. A de-identified subject ID, COVID-19 status, age in years and sex were almost always included in the sample metadata. Samples were obtained from the ongoing ImmuneRACE study (first 160 participants) and from some 1,300 subjects provided by 6 global collaborators. Subjects who had been exposed to COVID-19, were actively infected with it, or had recovered from it provided the deeply sampled blood TCRbeta repertoires that made up the dataset. Where available, HLA class I and class II types were obtained from metadata supplied by the sample provider rather than from assay-based typing. The material from the prospective study consisted of cDNA or gDNA derived from T cells, B-cell-depleted T cells, or PBMCs. The repertoires were released in a freely available public database intended as a resource for research on the immune response to SARS-CoV-2.

For this chain, trimming is 5 bases at the V end and 4 bases at the J end, and the number of junction bases without a gene match is 4. The CDR3, cysteine through phenylalanine, is 13 amino acids long. The entry retains the CDR3 DNA only, 39 bases that are in frame from base 1. One collaborating source in Seattle enrolled patients during active infection and followed them longitudinally through the course of disease. Whole blood was collected in K2EDTA tubes by collaborating institutions according to the institutions' own protocols. For TCRbeta analysis, collaborators shipped samples in one of three forms: frozen whole blood, isolated PBMCs, or DNA extracted from either of those sample types. The paper's findings and limits, for the study overall: Clinical and demographic metadata were provided uncurated, with the amount varying by source and participant.

The immunoSEQ Assay, a bias-controlled multiplex PCR, was used to amplify TCRbeta CDR3 regions from genomic DNA. The published analysis was carried out like this. The number of nucleated cells in each sample was estimated by amplification of reference gene primers within the assay. Sequence reads were collapsed and filtered to measure the absolute abundance of every unique TCRbeta CDR3 rearrangement. For each sample, productive Simpson clonality was calculated as the square root of Simpson's diversity index across productive rearrangements. This is the immuneACCESS table as TCRdb keeps it, with only in-frame sequences that have V and J called. A part of the clones is gone; compared with another copy, unresolved V genes explain less than half, and the rest is unexplained. The V and J calls and clone size come from that table; D and trimming were worked out from the DNA. The sample table lists 200,000 to 250,000 clones, 85% of them with a count of one. Clones ranked in the top ten supply more than 2% of the sample.

Concerning this clone: Its cognate antigen has yet to be identified. No base qualities exist here, and no much larger clone lies one base off it.

Sequenced input: peripheral blood. The chain joins TRBV12-3 or TRBV12-4 to TRBJ2-5; 7 bases in the junction line up with TRBD2. This receptor was obtained from a woman in her 70s with COVID-19, enrolled during active disease. Here the CDR3 is given as CASSLREGETQYF. At the DNA level, the sequence is TGTGCCAGCAGTCTGAGGGAGGGAGAGACCCAGTACTTC.